What follows are 17 T cell receptor beta chains derived from one specimen sequenced in a study of spatial heterogeneity in lung cancer. Via MiXCR, TCRdb re-called the 5' RACE reads, giving one row per CDR3 protein. The sample carries about 14,000 distinct CDR3 sequences, around 9.1% recorded once. The time point here: sample taken at primary tumor resection. The authors sequenced whole RNA from tumor, nontumor lung or frozen PBMC without sorting. The sequencing here drew on PBMCs, taken at surgery. The receptors were sampled from a male donor with early-stage non-small cell lung cancer.

This clonotype was seen ten or more times. The chain carries TRBV6-5 and TRBJ2-7, with 7 bases identical to TRBD2. Germline values: CDR1 MNHEY, CDR2 SVGAGI. V dropped 6 bases and J dropped 0; count of bases not matched to a gene: 8. The CDR3 extends over 15 amino acids. CDR3 amino acids: CASSLSGYSSYEQYF. The CDR3 DNA reads as TGTGCCAGCAGCCTTAGCGGGTATAGCTCCTACGAGCAGTACTTC.

As concerns this clonotype: This may stem from a read error, because a much larger clone lies one nucleotide away. V is TRBV7-6 and J is TRBJ2-7; 9 bases are a match to TRBD1. The V gene's germline CDR1 is SGHVS and CDR2 FNYEAQ. The CDR3 covers 16 residues. CDR3 DNA sequence: TGTGGCAGCAGTCCTAGGACAGGGGTAAGGAACTACGAGCAGTACTTC. It encodes CGSSPRTGVRNYEQYF.

The chain combines TRBV28 with TRBJ2-7; D perhaps matches TRBD1 (6 bases). Germline loops: CDR1 MDHEN, CDR2 SYDVKM. Trimming cost V 6 bases and J 0 bases, with 15 bases left between them. The CDR3 length is 15 residues. CDR3 amino acids: CASRPEGRGSYEQYF. The CDR3 bases are TGTGCCAGCAGACCCGAAGGCAGGGGCTCCTACGAGCAGTACTTC.

This clonotype was seen at least ten times. The rearrangement uses TRBV11-2 and TRBJ2-1; either TRBD1 or TRBD2 may fit D (6 bases each). The germline V gene encodes CDR1 SGHAT and CDR2 FQNNGV. The CDR3 has 14 amino acids. The V end lost 0 bases, the J end lost 15 bases, and 18 bases lay between the germline ends. The CDR3 here is CASSLDLRAGEVFF. CDR3 bases: TGTGCCAGCAGCTTAGATCTTAGGGCAGGGGAGGTGTTCTTC.

The sample holds many counts of this clonotype. The genes are TRBV7-9 and TRBJ2-3; 7 bases fit TRBD1. Germline V lookup: CDR1 SEHNR, CDR2 FQNEAQ (reference sequence). The CDR3 consists of 17 residues. The V segment lost 5 bases and the J segment 2 bases; nucleotides outside the gene matches: 13. The CDR3 DNA follows: TGTGCCAGCAGCCAAGTGAAGGGGGCGTGGGCCACAGATACGCAGTATTTT. Protein sequence: CASSQVKGAWATDTQYF.

This clonotype has a count of ten or more. V usage is TRBV7-2 and J usage is TRBJ2-1, with 7 bases that match TRBD1. J lost 0 bases, V lost 5 bases, and 16 bases had no gene match. CDR3 length equals 19 residues. From germline, CDR1 is SGHTA and CDR2 FQGNSA. The CDR3 sequence is CASSPETRNRGVSYNEQFF. The CDR3 DNA reads as TGTGCCAGCAGCCCAGAAACGAGGAACAGGGGCGTCTCCTACAATGAGCAGTTCTTC.

There are many counts of this clonotype. The V call is TRBV6-2 or TRBV6-3, the J call TRBJ1-6; no clear D gene. CDR3 size: 14 residues. V was clipped by 7 bases and J by 4 bases, with 11 bases between them. In germline, CDR1 is MNHEY, CDR2 SVGEGT. This CDR3 is CASTAGPYNSPLHF. The DNA for the CDR3 is TGTGCCAGCACCGCTGGGCCTTATAATTCACCCCTCCACTTT.

Ten or more counts support this clonotype. The chain combines TRBV7-9 with TRBJ2-5; 9 nucleotides match TRBD1. Germline CDR1 and CDR2: SEHNR and FQNEAQ (reference sequence). The CDR3 has 14 amino acids. V lost 7 bases and J lost 5; bases outside the gene matches: 8. CDR3 in amino acids: CASKDRDRDETQYF. DNA for the CDR3: TGTGCCAGCAAAGACCGGGACAGGGACGAGACCCAGTACTTC.

This clonotype was seen many times. In nucleotides, the CDR3 is TGTGCCAGCAGCGGATTAGCGGAGATCAATGAGCAGTTCTTC. Residues: CASSGLAEINEQFF. V and J are TRBV5-6 and TRBJ2-1, with D perhaps TRBD2 (6 bases). The germline V gene encodes CDR1 SGHDT and CDR2 YYEEEE. This CDR3 is 14 amino acids long. V gave up 4 bases and J gave up 6 bases, with 14 bases separating them.

By sample share, this clonotype is medium-sized (0.01 to 0.1%). This chain uses TRBV10-3 with TRBJ2-7; the D is unclear. V was shortened by 3 bases and J by 6 bases, with 15 bases between the two germline ends. Germline V gives CDR1 ENHRY, CDR2 SYGVKD. This CDR3 spans 14 amino acids. The CDR3 region has the DNA TGTGCCATCAGTGACCCTCGTGCGACGGGCGAGCAGTACTTC. Its translation is CAISDPRATGEQYF.

This clonotype has only a few counts. V usage is TRBV27 and J usage is TRBJ2-3; 9 nucleotides align to TRBD1. This CDR3 is built from 16 residues. V lost 6 bases, J lost 2 bases, and 9 bases stayed unmatched. Germline assignment: CDR1 MNHEY and CDR2 SMNVEV (reference sequence). The CDR3 is CASRRQQGANTDTQYF. For the CDR3, the DNA is TGTGCCAGCAGGCGCCAACAGGGGGCTAACACAGATACGCAGTATTTT.

Ten or more counts support this clonotype. The chain carries TRBV7-6 and TRBJ2-2; a weak D match, TRBD1 (5 bases). Germline values: CDR1 SGHVS, CDR2 FNYEAQ. V lost 1 base and J lost 0, with 6 bases in between. The CDR3 length is 15 residues. CDR3 DNA: TGTGCCAGCAGCTTAGACAGGCCGAACACCGGGGAGCTGTTTTTT. Protein: CASSLDRPNTGELFF.

This clonotype occurred many times. This chain joins TRBV24-1 and TRBJ2-2, with D perhaps matching TRBD2 (5 bases). This CDR3 is 17 amino acids long. V lost 6 bases and J 1 base, leaving 17 bases between the germline ends. Per germline, CDR1 KGHDR and CDR2 SFDVKD. The CDR3 here is CATSTPEGSRNTGELFF. CDR3 nucleotide sequence: TGTGCCACCAGTACGCCCGAGGGCAGCAGGAACACCGGGGAGCTGTTTTTT.

J is TRBJ2-1 and V is TRBV7-2, with D tentatively TRBD1 or TRBD2 (5 bases each). The ends were cut back, 1 base at V and 2 bases at J, with 9 bases in the middle. Germline CDR1 and CDR2: SGHTA and FQGNSA. This CDR3 is built from 15 residues. The CDR3 sequence: CASSLEQGAYNEQFF. Here the CDR3 DNA reads TGTGCCAGCAGCTTAGAGCAGGGAGCCTACAATGAGCAGTTCTTC.

The chain links TRBV20-1 to TRBJ2-7; D perhaps matches TRBD2 (6 bases). V was shortened by 3 bases and J by 5 bases, with 17 bases between the two germline ends. Germline assignment: CDR1 DFQATT and CDR2 SNEGSKA (reference sequence). The CDR3 extends over 14 amino acids. CDR3 in amino acids: CSARTARGRDEQYF. CDR3 nucleotide sequence: TGCAGTGCTAGGACGGCGCGGGGTAGGGACGAGCAGTACTTC.

This clonotype was recorded many times. V gene TRBV28 combines with J gene TRBJ2-3, with TRBD2 as a possible D gene (5 bases). Trimming left V 3 bases short and J 0 bases short, with 10 bases between. The CDR3 loop spans 15 amino acids. CDR1 is MDHEN and CDR2 is SYDVKM in the germline V gene. The CDR3 DNA follows: TGTGCCAGCAGTTTTTCCTGGACTAGCACAGATACGCAGTATTTT. Translated, it gives CASSFSWTSTDTQYF.

This clonotype was seen at least ten times. The J gene is TRBJ2-7, the V gene TRBV12-3 or TRBV12-4; 9 positions match TRBD1. The CDR3 spans 13 residues. J gave up 2 bases and V 10 bases, and 6 bases lay outside the gene matches. In nucleotides, the CDR3 is TGTGCCACTCGGGACAGGGACACCTACGAGCAGTACTTC. Its protein product is CATRDRDTYEQYF.